This T cell receptor beta chain was sequenced for a study of T-cell memory formation after mild COVID-19. Study at large: Largely, the TCR clusters proved donor specific.

Germline-derived CDR1 and CDR2 are MGHDK and SYGVNS. V trimming: 10 bases; J trimming: 10 bases; junction bases outside the gene matches: 5. The CDR3 loop spans 10 amino acids. TCRdb recomputed calls from the 5' RACE reads with MiXCR, one row per CDR3 protein. The sample carries about 140,000 distinct CDR3 sequences, more than 12% recorded once. The specimen was PBMCs or a T cell subset sorted from them (not recorded which). V gene TRBV25-1 combines with J gene TRBJ2-3; 7 bases agree with TRBD2. The sequence came from an adult woman who had mild COVID-19 (a few samples of this study predate the infection). Cell type and time point are not known. As DNA, the CDR3 is TGTGCCACCGGACTAGTTCCGCAGTATTTT. Translated, it gives CATGLVPQYF.